A single sample gave rise to the 15 T cell receptor beta chains below, sequenced in a study of vaccination and CD4 T cells after COVID-19. Their antigens are not known. As for treatment: roughly 10-day PBMC culture with coronavirus spike peptide pools or control peptides (ViraFEST assay). Cultured CD4+ T cells had their DNA profiled by the Oncomine TCR Beta short-read assay. MiXCR was run by TCRdb on the PCR reads, yielding one entry per CDR3 protein. The sample contains some 21,000 distinct CDR3 sequences, 35% to 40% of which appear only once. This material consisted of CD4+ T cells from blood, cultured in vitro, taken before SARS-CoV-2 vaccination. The source of these receptors is a human donor who had recovered from COVID-19.

The V gene is TRBV7-2, the J gene TRBJ1-2; no reliable D call. This CDR3 has 17 residues. V dropped 1 base and J dropped 5 bases, with 20 bases sitting between them. Germline CDR1 reads SGHTA; CDR2 reads FQGNSA. The CDR3 DNA reads TGTGCCAGCAGCTTAGATCACCGGACCTTTAATGTATATGGCTACACCTTC. This encodes CASSLDHRTFNVYGYTF.

There are a few counts of this clonotype. This rearrangement joins TRBV27 to TRBJ1-1; perhaps TRBD1 as D (6 bases). The CDR3 extends over 14 amino acids. CDR1 and CDR2 (germline): MNHEY, SMNVEV (reference sequence). The V end lost 5 bases, the J end lost 5 bases, and 15 bases lay between the germline ends. The CDR3 is CASSQGKRRTEAFF. DNA for the CDR3: TGTGCCAGCAGTCAGGGGAAGCGGCGGACTGAAGCTTTCTTT.

The genes are TRBV7-3 and TRBJ2-3; weak D call: TRBD1 (6 bases). The V gene lost 6 bases and the J gene lost 3 bases, with 19 bases spanning the gap. Looked up from germline, CDR1 is SGHTA and CDR2 is FQGTGA. CDR3 size: 16 residues. The chain's CDR3 is CASSPDSFSNTDTQYF. For the CDR3, the DNA is TGTGCCAGCAGTCCGGACAGCTTCTCCAATACAGATACGCAGTATTTT.

The chain combines TRBV5-6 with TRBJ2-3; perhaps TRBD2 as D (5 bases). CDR3 length: 15 amino acids. CDR1 and CDR2 from the germline V gene are SGHDT and YYEEEE. Trimming cost V 0 bases and J 5 bases, with 13 bases left between them. The CDR3 here is CASSLAGAARDTQYF. CDR3 DNA: TGTGCCAGCAGCTTGGCCGGAGCGGCGCGAGATACGCAGTATTTT.

This clonotype was observed a few times. This chain connects TRBV30 to TRBJ1-1, with 9 positions matching TRBD1. There are 14 residues in the CDR3. The V gene's germline CDR1 is GTSNPN and CDR2 SVGIG (reference sequence). V lost 2 bases, J lost 5 bases, and 6 bases stayed unmatched. The CDR3 reads CAWSTEGQGTEAFF. The CDR3 bases are TGTGCCTGGAGTACGGAGGGACAGGGAACTGAAGCTTTCTTT.

This clonotype showed up just a few times. The V call is TRBV7-2, the J call TRBJ2-5; TRBD1 matches 11 bases. This CDR3 comprises 16 residues. V was clipped by 5 bases and J by 5 bases; unmatched bases: 10. Germline V gene sequence: CDR1 SGHTA, CDR2 FQGNSA. This chain's CDR3 is CASSRRGQGALETQYF. Written as DNA, the CDR3 is TGTGCCAGCAGCCGACGCGGACAGGGGGCGTTGGAGACCCAGTACTTC. The variable domain in full, completed from reference TRBV7-2 and TRBJ2-5, reads GAGVSQSPSNKVTEKGKDVELRCDPISGHTALYWYRQSLGQGLEFLIYFQGNSAPDKSGLPSDRFSAERTGGSVSTLTIQRTQQEDSAVYLCASSRRGQGALETQYFGPGTRLLVL.

V usage is TRBV21-1 and J usage is TRBJ2-7. TRBV21-1 is marked as a pseudogene. This CDR3 is built from 14 residues. CDR3 residues: CASSKGSASYEQYF. The CDR3, as DNA: TGTGCCAGCAGCAAAGGGTCAGCCTCCTACGAGCAGTACTTC.

This clonotype was seen a few times. V is TRBV24-1 and J is TRBJ2-3; 7 bases match TRBD2. The CDR3 runs 13 residues. The J segment lost 9 bases and the V segment lost 8 bases, leaving 10 bases of the junction unmatched. Germline V gives CDR1 KGHDR, CDR2 SFDVKD. The CDR3 DNA sequence: TGTGCCACCAAAGGTATATGGCGGGAGACGCAGTATTTT. This translates into CATKGIWRETQYF.

This clonotype was found a few times. The rearrangement uses TRBV5-1 and TRBJ2-7; D gene unclear. Germline CDR1 SGHRS, CDR2 YFSETQ. This CDR3 contains 12 residues. The V end lost 4 bases, the J end lost 1 base, and 6 bases lay between the germline ends. The CDR3 spells CASSDGSYEQYF. In DNA, the CDR3 is TGCGCCAGCAGCGACGGATCCTACGAGCAGTACTTC.

The V call is TRBV6-1, the J call TRBJ2-7; D is possibly TRBD1 (6 bases). V was pared by 7 bases and J by 0 bases, with 13 bases between. Germline lookup yields CDR1 MNHNS and CDR2 SASEGT. The CDR3 sequence is 14 residues long. The CDR3 loop reads CASIEGDNSYEQYF. In nucleotides, the CDR3 is TGTGCCAGCATCGAGGGGGACAACTCCTACGAGCAGTACTTC.

This clonotype is categorized as medium-sized (0.01 to 0.1%). This chain uses TRBV20-1 with TRBJ1-5, with unresolved D. The CDR3 loop spans 14 amino acids. V lost 1 base and J lost 0, with 7 bases in between. CDR1 and CDR2 from the germline V gene are DFQATT and SNEGSKA (reference sequence). In DNA, the CDR3 is TGCAGTGCTAGAGCCGGGTATAGCAATCAGCCCCAGCATTTT. Its protein is CSARAGYSNQPQHF.

J is TRBJ1-2 and V is TRBV7-9; D is perhaps TRBD1 (5 bases). Germline V gene sequence: CDR1 SEHNR, CDR2 FQNEAQ (reference sequence). Trimming took off 5 bases at V and 4 bases at J, with 8 bases between the two ends. This CDR3 has 12 residues. The CDR3 bases are TGTGCCAGCAGCGGGACGGTCTATGGCTACACCTTC. Translation gives CASSGTVYGYTF.

This clonotype was observed a handful of times. V is TRBV20-1 and J is TRBJ1-3; D gene ambiguous. V was shortened by 7 bases and J by 4 bases, with 8 bases between the two germline ends. CDR1 DFQATT and CDR2 SNEGSKA come from the germline V gene (reference sequence). The CDR3 sequence is 11 residues long. Written as DNA, the CDR3 is TGCAGTGTGAAGGCAGGAAACACCATATATTTT. As protein: CSVKAGNTIYF.

J is TRBJ2-5 and V is TRBV20-1; a weak D match, TRBD2 (6 bases). The CDR3 sequence is 16 residues long. Deletions cut 4 bases from V and 3 bases from J, with 21 bases between. Per the germline V gene, CDR1 is DFQATT and CDR2 is SNEGSKA (reference sequence). CDR3 sequence: CSAINWVGGMKETQYF. The CDR3 bases are TGCAGTGCTATCAACTGGGTGGGAGGAATGAAAGAGACCCAGTACTTC.

This clonotype was counted only a few times. The chain has TRBV15 and TRBJ2-5, with D possibly TRBD1 on 5 matching bases. Trimming took 2 bases from V and 0 from J, leaving 7 bases between them. The germline CDR1 and CDR2 sequences are LNHNV and YYDKDF (reference sequence). There are 14 residues in the CDR3. CDR3 region: CATSRRQYQETQYF. In DNA, the CDR3 is TGTGCCACCAGCAGAAGACAGTACCAAGAGACCCAGTACTTC.